Listed below are T cell receptor beta chains from one sample, sequenced in a study of blood T cell repertoires in COVID-19. This table comes from immunoSEQ multiplex PCR, and its TCRdb copy is limited to in-frame clones, with some not included. The table lists about 94,000 clones, approximately 80% of them singletons. Sequencing was done on a sample of peripheral blood. The source of these receptors is a human donor in a cohort sampled during active COVID-19. The CDR3 runs from the conserved cysteine through the conserved F or W. The D gene is left open where the match is weak. Only some rows state a clone size, as once, few, many or a class for expanded clones.

>TRBJ2-5|TRBV5-5|-|-
CASSQGGGKETQYF
TGTGCCAGCAGCCAGGGTGGCGGGAAAGAGACCCAGTACTTC
>TRBJ1-6|TRBV7-9|once|-
CASSPREGGSPLHF
TGTGCCAGCAGCCCCCGTGAGGGCGGATCACCCCTCCACTTT
>TRBJ2-1|TRBV12-3/TRBV12-4|once|-
CASSLGLAEQFF
TGTGCCAGCAGTTTAGGGCTAGCGGAGCAGTTCTTC
>TRBJ1-6|TRBV6-5|once|-
CASSYGAAPGVSPLHF
TGTGCCAGCAGTTACGGTGCAGCACCGGGGGTTTCACCCCTCCACTTT
>TRBJ2-7|TRBV10-3|-|TRBD2
CATIGPELAGGYEQYF
TGTGCCACTATCGGGCCCGAACTAGCGGGAGGGTACGAGCAGTACTTC
>TRBJ2-4|TRBV7-9|-|-
CASSSQGWLASGNIQYF
TGTGCCAGCAGCTCCCAAGGCTGGCTAGCGTCCGGAAACATTCAGTACTTC
>TRBJ2-3|TRBV28|-|TRBD2
CASSLLASGSTDTQYF
TGTGCCAGCAGTTTATTAGCTAGCGGGAGCACAGATACGCAGTATTTT
>TRBJ1-4|TRBV11-3|once|TRBD1
CASSSVDGETGSNEKLFF
TGTGCCAGCAGCTCCGTCGACGGGGAGACAGGGTCTAATGAAAAACTGTTTTTT
>TRBJ1-4|TRBV18|-|TRBD1
CASGQGTDPMKEKLFF
TGTGCCAGCGGGCAAGGGACAGACCCTATGAAGGAAAAACTGTTTTTT
>TRBJ2-1|TRBV28|-|-
CASTDGSVAYNEQFF
TGTGCCAGCACCGACGGGAGTGTTGCCTACAATGAGCAGTTCTTC
>TRBJ2-2|TRBV5-4|once|TRBD1
CASSGTVNTGELFF
TGTGCCAGCAGCGGGACAGTTAACACCGGGGAGCTGTTTTTT
>TRBJ2-1|TRBV2|-|TRBD2
CASSEYGASGTSGRNEQFF
TGTGCCAGCAGTGAGTACGGGGCTAGTGGGACTAGCGGGAGAAATGAGCAGTTCTTC
>TRBJ2-1|TRBV29-1|-|TRBD1
CSAETGTGYNEQFF
TGCAGCGCCGAAACCGGGACAGGGTACAATGAGCAGTTCTTC
>TRBJ1-6|TRBV6-5|-|TRBD1
CASSYSRQGGNSPLHF
TGTGCCAGCAGTTACTCGAGACAGGGGGGAAATTCACCCCTCCACTTT
>TRBJ1-1|TRBV19|-|-
CAVGRGLNTEAFF
TGTGCCGTAGGTAGAGGGCTTAACACTGAAGCTTTCTTT
>TRBJ2-2|TRBV7-2|few|-
CASSAHRALSTGELFF
TGTGCCAGCAGCGCACACAGGGCACTGAGCACCGGGGAGCTGTTTTTT
>TRBJ2-7|TRBV5-5|-|-
CASSLLREQYF
TGTGCCAGCAGCTTGTTGAGGGAGCAGTACTTC
>TRBJ2-4|TRBV2|-|-
CASSAYRDQYF
TGTGCCAGCAGTGCCTACAGGGACCAGTACTTC
>TRBJ2-1|TRBV4-1|once|TRBD2
CASSQGPGLGGNEQFF
TGCGCCAGCAGCCAAGGTCCGGGACTAGGCGGCAATGAGCAGTTCTTC
>TRBJ1-1|TRBV6-2/TRBV6-3|-|-
CASSYPVRDTEAFF
TGTGCCAGCAGTTATCCCGTCCGGGACACTGAAGCTTTCTTT
>TRBJ2-7|TRBV11-1|-|TRBD2
CASSLVGTSASYEQYF
TGTGCCAGCAGCTTAGTTGGGACTAGCGCATCCTACGAGCAGTACTTC
>TRBJ2-4|TRBV4-1|-|-
CASSQDWGGLTGAKNIQYF
TGCGCCAGCAGCCAAGATTGGGGGGGGCTGACAGGCGCCAAAAACATTCAGTACTTC
>TRBJ2-6|TRBV5-1|-|TRBD2
CASSLDLADSGANVLTF
TGCGCCAGCAGCTTGGATCTAGCGGACTCTGGGGCCAACGTCCTGACTTTC
>TRBJ2-2|TRBV7-6|-|-
CASSLVQIHNTGELFF
TGTGCCAGCAGCTTAGTACAAATCCACAACACCGGGGAGCTGTTTTTT
>TRBJ1-5|TRBV28|-|-
CASSFRQITGNQPQHF
TGTGCCAGCAGTTTTCGTCAAATAACCGGGAATCAGCCCCAGCATTTT
>TRBJ1-2|TRBV28|-|TRBD1
CASRPTGQGNYGYTF
TGTGCCAGCAGACCAACCGGACAGGGGAACTATGGCTACACCTTC
>TRBJ2-2|TRBV13|few|-
CASSRDFPDGELFF
TGTGCCAGCAGCCGGGACTTCCCTGACGGGGAGCTGTTTTTT
>TRBJ2-1|TRBV4-3|-|-
CASSQTAYNEQFF
TGCGCCAGCAGCCAAACCGCGTACAATGAGCAGTTCTTC
>TRBJ2-1|TRBV6-5|-|TRBD1
CASSSPGQGALNEQFF
TGTGCCAGCAGTTCCCCCGGACAGGGGGCGTTGAATGAGCAGTTCTTC
>TRBJ2-1|TRBV5-1|few|TRBD1
CASSLEQGSVQSSYNEQFF
TGCGCCAGCAGCTTGGAACAGGGGTCGGTACAGAGCTCCTACAATGAGCAGTTCTTC
>TRBJ2-5|TRBV5-3|-|TRBD2
CARSPGRGRETQYF
TGTGCCAGAAGCCCTGGGAGGGGTCGAGAGACCCAGTACTTC
>TRBJ1-3|TRBV28|-|TRBD1
CASSRQGASLVVGNTIYF
TGTGCCAGCAGCCGGCAGGGGGCAAGTTTGGTAGTCGGAAACACCATATATTTT
>TRBJ2-1|TRBV5-4|-|-
CASTRQGLSYNEQFF
TGTGCCAGCACCCGACAGGGACTCTCCTACAATGAGCAGTTCTTC
>TRBJ2-5|TRBV4-3|-|TRBD1
CASSQEQGTGETQYF
TGCGCCAGCAGCCAAGAACAGGGGACGGGGGAGACCCAGTACTTC
>TRBJ1-4|TRBV3-1/TRBV3-2|-|-
CASSRSGANEKLFF
TGTGCCAGCAGTCGCTCCGGGGCTAATGAAAAACTGTTTTTT
>TRBJ2-3|TRBV9|-|TRBD2
CASTLSGSWADTQYF
TGTGCCAGCACCCTTAGCGGGAGTTGGGCAGATACGCAGTATTTT
>TRBJ2-1|TRBV28|-|-
CASSLGSRRNEQFF
TGTGCCAGCAGTTTAGGGTCAAGGAGGAATGAGCAGTTCTTC
>TRBJ2-1|TRBV11-1|-|-
CASSSTGGSSYNEQFF
TGTGCCAGCAGCTCCACTGGGGGCAGCTCCTACAATGAGCAGTTCTTC